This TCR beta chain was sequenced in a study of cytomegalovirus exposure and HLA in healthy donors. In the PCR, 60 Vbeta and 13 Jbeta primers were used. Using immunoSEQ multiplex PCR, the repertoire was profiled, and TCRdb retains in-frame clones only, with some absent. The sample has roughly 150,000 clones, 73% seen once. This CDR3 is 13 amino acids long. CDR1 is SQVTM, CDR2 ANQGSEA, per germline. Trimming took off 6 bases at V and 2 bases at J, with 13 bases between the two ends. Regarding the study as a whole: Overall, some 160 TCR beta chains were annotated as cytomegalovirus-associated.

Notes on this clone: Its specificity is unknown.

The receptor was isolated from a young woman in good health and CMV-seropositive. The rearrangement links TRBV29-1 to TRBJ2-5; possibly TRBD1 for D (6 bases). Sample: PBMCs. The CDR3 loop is CSVGTQPQETQYF. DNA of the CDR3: TGCAGCGTCGGGACACAACCTCAAGAGACCCAGTACTTC.